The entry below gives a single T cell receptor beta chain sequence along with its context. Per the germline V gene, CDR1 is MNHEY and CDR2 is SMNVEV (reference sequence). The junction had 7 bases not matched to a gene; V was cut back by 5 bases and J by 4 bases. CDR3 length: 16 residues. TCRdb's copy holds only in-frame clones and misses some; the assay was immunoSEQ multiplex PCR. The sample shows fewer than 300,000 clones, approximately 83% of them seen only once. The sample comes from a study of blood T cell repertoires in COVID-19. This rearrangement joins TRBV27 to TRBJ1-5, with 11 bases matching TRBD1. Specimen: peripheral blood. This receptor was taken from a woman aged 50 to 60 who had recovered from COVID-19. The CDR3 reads CASSPPDRGRNQPQHF. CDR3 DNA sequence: TGTGCCAGCAGTCCCCCGGACAGGGGGCGGAATCAGCCCCAGCATTTT.